Included here is one T cell receptor beta chain sequence, with context. Its antigen is not known. The sequencing template was cDNA reverse transcribed from extracted RNA. The protocol was immunoSEQ multiplex PCR, while the TCRdb copy is restricted to in-frame clones and leaves out a portion. Of about 140,000 clones in the sample, around 87% are singletons; the top ten hold 13%. This sample was taken from a study of CD8+ T cells in alopecia areata. The CDR3 runs 16 residues. Trimming removed 4 bases at V and 2 bases at J, with 15 bases between. Germline V lookup: CDR1 SGDLS, CDR2 YYNGEE. Treatment indicated: oral pan-JAK inhibitor, 5-10 mg twice daily. General study points: Higher clonality than in normal scalp was seen in lesional scalp, especially alopecia totalis/universalis.

This TCR was sampled from a human donor with alopecia areata. This chain links TRBV9 with TRBJ2-2; no firm D call. The material was CD8+ T cells sorted from blood, obtained at week 4, from a patient treated with tofacitinib. The CDR3 nucleotides are TGTGCCAGCAGCCCTCGGACGGTCCCCAACACCGGGGAGCTGTTTTTT. It is translated as CASSPRTVPNTGELFF.